A single T cell receptor (beta chain) is shown here with its context. This specimen belongs to a study of OX40 agonist ivuxolimab in advanced cancers. The wider study: Treatment of patients was with ivuxolimab, an agonistic anti-OX40 (CD134) antibody. The dose of intravenous ivuxolimab that patients received every 2 weeks ranged from 0.01 to 10 mg/kg.

The assay was immunoSEQ multiplex PCR, and TCRdb's table has in-frame clones only and misses some. The sample includes about 46,000 clones, about four fifths of them seen just once. Samples of blood were obtained at baseline, on cycle 4 day 1, and on cycle 7 day 1. With V trimmed by 5 bases and J by 5 bases, 9 bases remained unmatched. Germline V gene data show CDR1 as MNHEY and CDR2 as SMNVEV (reference sequence). This CDR3 comprises 15 residues. This sequence originates from an adult with an advanced solid tumor such as melanoma, head and neck, liver or kidney cancer. This sequence joins TRBV27 and TRBJ2-5; 9 bases match TRBD1. Sequenced here: CD4+ or CD8+ T cells sorted from blood, sampled in a trial of the OX40 agonist ivuxolimab. CDR3 in amino acids: CASSRTGVPGETQYF. Written as DNA, the CDR3 is TGTGCCAGCAGTAGGACAGGGGTCCCAGGCGAGACCCAGTACTTC.